This T cell receptor (beta chain) was obtained from a study of blood T cell repertoires in COVID-19. Study-wide context: The United States, Italy and Spain provided the acute and convalescent COVID-19 samples. In each case, the material was cDNA or gDNA derived from T cells, B-cell-depleted T cells, or PBMCs.

Clones were sequenced by immunoSEQ multiplex PCR, and TCRdb holds only the in-frame ones, with some missing. This table has roughly 110,000 clones, roughly 84% appearing once. Germline loops: CDR1 SGHNT, CDR2 YYREEE (reference sequence). The V end was cut by 4 bases, the J end by 11 bases, with 15 bases between. The CDR3 is 12 residues long. The sequencing sample was made of peripheral blood. The sequence derives from a human donor in a cohort sampled during active COVID-19. This chain links TRBV5-4 with TRBJ1-1; D might be TRBD1 (5 bases). CDR3: CASSPNAGSAFF. The CDR3 nucleotides read TGTGCCAGCAGCCCGAACGCAGGGTCTGCTTTCTTT.